This is a list of T cell receptor beta chains from one sample in a study of blood T cell repertoires in COVID-19. TCRdb keeps only in-frame clones here, not all; method: immunoSEQ multiplex PCR. Here the sample spans around 200,000 clones, approximately 87% being singletons. Material for sequencing was peripheral blood. The receptor set was obtained from a woman aged 55-70 years with COVID-19, enrolled during active disease. Both conserved end residues are trimmed from each CDR3.

V gene: TRBV11-2
J gene: TRBJ2-7
CDR3 protein: ASSRTQAGGRYEQY

V gene: TRBV9
J gene: TRBJ1-2
CDR3 protein: ASSSTKQGFNYGYT

V gene: TRBV20-1
J gene: TRBJ2-7
CDR3 protein: SAPLGEQY

V gene: TRBV4-2
J gene: TRBJ2-2
CDR3 protein: ASSQADRGTGELF

V gene: TRBV18
J gene: TRBJ2-7
CDR3 protein: ASSPYERGAPYEQY

V gene: TRBV20-1
J gene: TRBJ1-2
CDR3 protein: SASLGYT

V gene: TRBV6-2/TRBV6-3
J gene: TRBJ1-1
CDR3 protein: ASSRDRVNTEAF

V gene: TRBV5-1
J gene: TRBJ1-3
CDR3 protein: ASSSLGQGSGNTIY

V gene: TRBV19
J gene: TRBJ1-3
CDR3 protein: ASSRQGTGNTIY

V gene: TRBV20-1
J gene: TRBJ1-2
CDR3 protein: SARRGDGYT

V gene: TRBV7-2
J gene: TRBJ1-1
CDR3 protein: ASSSGQGNTEAF

V gene: TRBV6-6
J gene: TRBJ1-4
CDR3 protein: ASSASGGTLGEKLF

V gene: TRBV5-1
J gene: TRBJ2-1
CDR3 protein: ASSPPGLAGGNEQF

V gene: TRBV9
J gene: TRBJ2-7
CDR3 protein: ASSVGGKADYEQY

V gene: TRBV19
J gene: TRBJ2-7
CDR3 protein: ATHRSLASSYEQY

V gene: TRBV7-9
J gene: TRBJ1-2
CDR3 protein: ASSSTGGWGYT

V gene: TRBV4-2
J gene: TRBJ2-7
CDR3 protein: ASSLWDREGEQY

V gene: TRBV4-2
J gene: TRBJ1-4
CDR3 protein: ASSQTRQGRRGEKLF

V gene: TRBV6-1
J gene: TRBJ1-6
CDR3 protein: ASSEVAGPNSPLH

V gene: TRBV19
J gene: TRBJ2-3
CDR3 protein: ASSGIAGRTDTQY

V gene: TRBV7-2
J gene: TRBJ2-3
CDR3 protein: ASSARQGGSTDTQY

V gene: TRBV9
J gene: TRBJ1-3
CDR3 protein: ASSAQGGGINTIY

V gene: TRBV11-2
J gene: TRBJ1-2
CDR3 protein: ASSLGQLGGYT

V gene: TRBV6-2/TRBV6-3
J gene: TRBJ2-2
CDR3 protein: ASSYSLDRTTGHGELF

V gene: TRBV18
J gene: TRBJ2-7
CDR3 protein: ASSQNRDLEQY

V gene: TRBV7-2
J gene: TRBJ2-2
CDR3 protein: ASSLEGRLITGELF

V gene: TRBV28
J gene: TRBJ1-2
CDR3 protein: ASSSAGWQGAIWGYT

V gene: TRBV24-1
J gene: TRBJ2-1
CDR3 protein: ATSPLAGDYNEQF

V gene: TRBV6-6
J gene: TRBJ1-5
CDR3 protein: ASSATGGNQPQH

V gene: TRBV6-5
J gene: TRBJ2-7
CDR3 protein: ASSYEAGGDEQY

V gene: TRBV19
J gene: TRBJ1-3
CDR3 protein: ASTPRDIYSGNTIY

V gene: TRBV7-9
J gene: TRBJ1-2
CDR3 protein: ASSLDQGAHYGYT

V gene: TRBV19
J gene: TRBJ2-1
CDR3 protein: ASREGAGDSYNEQF

V gene: TRBV12-3/TRBV12-4
J gene: TRBJ2-1
CDR3 protein: ASTGYNEQF

V gene: TRBV7-8
J gene: TRBJ2-2
CDR3 protein: ASSSLSQGSDTGELF

V gene: TRBV6-1
J gene: TRBJ2-7
CDR3 protein: ASSEGRGREQY

V gene: TRBV28
J gene: TRBJ2-3
CDR3 protein: ASTPSGFTDTQY

V gene: TRBV5-1
J gene: TRBJ1-4
CDR3 protein: ASSLGISGYNEKLF

V gene: TRBV27
J gene: TRBJ2-7
CDR3 protein: ASSYGTGINEQY

V gene: TRBV10-3
J gene: TRBJ1-5
CDR3 protein: AISEPLSPQH

V gene: TRBV29-1
J gene: TRBJ1-5
CDR3 protein: SVGQGVDQPQH

V gene: TRBV19
J gene: TRBJ2-4
CDR3 protein: ASSISPGQVGIQY

V gene: TRBV6-5
J gene: TRBJ2-7
CDR3 protein: ASSVGTSGVYEQY

V gene: TRBV12-5
J gene: TRBJ1-6
CDR3 protein: ASGSTGGLSPLH

V gene: TRBV4-3
J gene: TRBJ1-6
CDR3 protein: ASSQDPDGGYNSPLH

V gene: TRBV10-1
J gene: TRBJ2-1
CDR3 protein: ASSLNSGTGGNEQF

V gene: TRBV6-4
J gene: TRBJ2-2
CDR3 protein: ASSAHYPNTGELF

V gene: TRBV27
J gene: TRBJ2-5
CDR3 protein: ASSPAGIQETQY

V gene: TRBV20-1
J gene: TRBJ2-2
CDR3 protein: SASKVSGVPGELF

V gene: TRBV5-1
J gene: TRBJ2-7
CDR3 protein: ASSLDGQGYEQY

V gene: TRBV19
J gene: TRBJ2-7
CDR3 protein: ASNLGQGAYEQY

V gene: TRBV6-2/TRBV6-3
J gene: TRBJ1-5
CDR3 protein: ASSRGQGSNQPQH